This TCR beta chain was sequenced during a study of T cell changes during pregnancy in multiple sclerosis. Generated by immunoSEQ multiplex PCR, the TCRdb table keeps only in-frame clones and is missing some. The table shows about 40,000 clones, with approximately 88% occurring only once. This sequence was found in a female donor with multiple sclerosis, enrolled in a pregnancy study. The sample was CD4+ T cells from peripheral blood mononuclear cells, taken before pregnancy.

CDR3 DNA sequence: TGTGCCAGCAGCCTTAGCGGGAGGGCCCTGGAGACCCAGTACTTC. Its translation is CASSLSGRALETQYF. This chain links TRBV7-9 with TRBJ2-5; 11 bases are a match to TRBD2. The V and J ends lost 5 bases and 5 bases, in that order; junction bases with no gene match: 7. Germline loops: CDR1 SEHNR, CDR2 FQNEAQ (reference sequence). This CDR3 spans 15 amino acids.